Listed below are T cell receptor beta chains from one sample, sequenced in a study of T cell changes during pregnancy in multiple sclerosis. Data came from immunoSEQ multiplex PCR; TCRdb stores just in-frame clones and leaves some out. The table includes about 46,000 clones, around 93% detected once. The material sequenced was CD8+ T cells from peripheral blood mononuclear cells, taken in the second trimester of pregnancy. These receptors were obtained from a female donor with multiple sclerosis, enrolled in a pregnancy study. CDR3s include the opening cysteine and the closing phenylalanine or tryptophan. The D gene is left open where the match is weak. The size of a clone is reported for some rows only, either as once, few or many, or as a class for expanded clones.

>TRBJ1-1|TRBD1|TRBV19|-
TGTGCCAGTAGTATAGAAGGCTGGACAGGGAACACTGAAGCTTTCTTT
CASSIEGWTGNTEAFF
>TRBJ2-1|-|TRBV28|-
TGTGCCAGCAGCCCCGAGGGCTACAATGAGCAGTTCTTC
CASSPEGYNEQFF
>TRBJ1-2|-|TRBV30|-
TGTGCCTGGAGTGGGGGCCCCGCTGTGGGCTACACCTTC
CAWSGGPAVGYTF
>TRBJ2-3|-|TRBV9|once
TGTGCCAGCAGCGTAGAGTGGGGGACTGGCGATACGCAGTATTTT
CASSVEWGTGDTQYF
>TRBJ1-1|TRBD1|TRBV11-2|-
TGTGCCAGCAGCCTACGGACAGGAGCGAACACTGAAGCTTTCTTT
CASSLRTGANTEAFF
>TRBJ2-7|TRBD1|TRBV5-6|-
TGTGCCAGCAGCTTGAAAGCCCCCAGGGACAGGGACTACGAGCAGTACTTC
CASSLKAPRDRDYEQYF
>TRBJ2-7|-|TRBV7-9|large
TGTGCCAGCAGCGTGGTCCAGGGTACCTACGAGCAGTACTTC
CASSVVQGTYEQYF
>TRBJ1-1|-|TRBV19|-
TGTGCCAGTAGTATAGCCACTAACACTGAAGCTTTCTTT
CASSIATNTEAFF
>TRBJ2-7|TRBD1|TRBV5-1|-
TGCGCCAGCAGCTACCGTTCGACAGGGGGTTCCGAGCAGTACTTC
CASSYRSTGGSEQYF
>TRBJ1-6|-|TRBV2|-
TGTGCCAGCAGTGGGGGGGGCGCCCTTAATTCACCCCTCCACTTT
CASSGGGALNSPLHF
>TRBJ1-5|-|TRBV5-6|-
TGTGCCAGCAGCTTGCTACCAAGTGCCCAGCCCCAGCATTTT
CASSLLPSAQPQHF
>TRBJ1-2|-|TRBV4-2|once
TGTGCCAGCAGTCCGCTAGCTTTGGGGTCGGACTATGGCTACACCTTC
CASSPLALGSDYGYTF
>TRBJ1-1|-|TRBV27|-
TGTGCCAGCAGTTTCACCCCCAGTACTGAAGCTTTCTTT
CASSFTPSTEAFF
>TRBJ1-1|TRBD1|TRBV6-1|once
TGTGCCAGCAGTGAAGTGGGCAGGGGGCCGAGTGAAGCTTTCTTT
CASSEVGRGPSEAFF
>TRBJ1-1|-|TRBV6-1|-
TGTGCCAGCGGCTTCGGACACCCGAACACTGAAGCTTTCTTT
CASGFGHPNTEAFF
>TRBJ1-5|-|TRBV4-3|-
TGCGCCAGCAGCCAAGAACAGGGAAATGCTCAGCCCCAGCATTTT
CASSQEQGNAQPQHF
>TRBJ2-1|-|TRBV6-4|-
TGTGCCAGCAGTGAGCTCGGGGGGCGCTCCTACAATGAGCAGTTCTTC
CASSELGGRSYNEQFF
>TRBJ2-3|-|TRBV7-6|-
TGTGCCAGCAGCTTAAAGGGGCGGGGTGGAACCGTGTACGATACGCAGTATTTT
CASSLKGRGGTVYDTQYF
>TRBJ2-2|-|TRBV10-1|-
TGCGCCAGCAGAGAGGGCTTAACCGGGGAGCTGTTTTTT
CASREGLTGELFF
>TRBJ1-5|TRBD1|TRBV2|-
TGTGCCAGTAGGAGCTGGACAGGGGCCAATCAGCCCCAGCATTTT
CASRSWTGANQPQHF
>TRBJ1-1|-|TRBV4-1|-
TGCGCCAGCAGCCAGGGGGCGGGGGGGACTGAAGCTTTCTTT
CASSQGAGGTEAFF
>TRBJ2-7|-|TRBV18|-
TGTGCCAGCTCACCATCGCGGGCCGAGCAGTACTTC
CASSPSRAEQYF
>TRBJ2-7|-|TRBV23-1|-
TGCGCCAGCAGTCAACGGAGGGCCTTAGGCTACGAGCAGTACTTC
CASSQRRALGYEQYF
>TRBJ1-1|-|TRBV4-3|-
TGCGCCAGCAGCCAACCCGGGGGGTTGAACACTGAAGCTTTCTTT
CASSQPGGLNTEAFF
>TRBJ1-4|-|TRBV30|few
TGTGCCTGGCATTCCCCCGAGAAACTGTTTTTT
CAWHSPEKLFF
>TRBJ1-1|TRBD1|TRBV30|once
TGTGCCTTACAGGGGGCCACTGAAGCTTTCTTT
CALQGATEAFF
>TRBJ2-7|-|TRBV4-1|-
TGCGCCAGCAGCCAAGATCACCTGGGCTCCTACGAGCAGTACTTC
CASSQDHLGSYEQYF
>TRBJ1-6|-|TRBV5-6|-
TGTGCCAGCGGCTCGGGGTCCCGCGGTGGTCGCAATAATTCACCCCTCCACTTT
CASGSGSRGGRNNSPLHF
>TRBJ2-3|-|TRBV7-2|-
TGTGCCAGCAGCTTCCCGCCCGACGGAGGCACAGATACGCAGTATTTT
CASSFPPDGGTDTQYF
>TRBJ2-3|TRBD2|TRBV7-8|-
TGTGCCAGCAGCTTATTGGCTAGCGGGGCCCGATCGGATACGCAGTATTTT
CASSLLASGARSDTQYF
>TRBJ1-1|-|TRBV4-1|-
TGCGCCAGCTCGGGAGGGAGCGCTGAAGCTTTCTTT
CASSGGSAEAFF
>TRBJ1-6|-|TRBV7-2|-
TGTGCCAGCAGCTTAAGGGAGGGGTATGGGTATAATTCACCCCTCCACTTT
CASSLREGYGYNSPLHF
>TRBJ2-3|TRBD1|TRBV7-2|-
TGTGCCAGCAGCTCAACAGGGGTAAGCACAGATACGCAGTATTTT
CASSSTGVSTDTQYF
>TRBJ2-1|TRBD2|TRBV9|-
TGTGCCAGCAGCGCCCGGACTAGCGGGGGTGGAGAGCAGTTCTTC
CASSARTSGGGEQFF
>TRBJ2-2|TRBD2|TRBV30|-
TGTGCCTGGCTCCCCGCAGCGGGGGGGAGAAACACCGGGGAGCTGTTTTTT
CAWLPAAGGRNTGELFF
>TRBJ2-2|TRBD2|TRBV4-3|-
TGCGCCAGCAGCCAAGATATCTCGGGACTAGCGGGGGGCCGGAACACCGGGGAGCTGTTTTTT
CASSQDISGLAGGRNTGELFF
>TRBJ2-7|TRBD1|TRBV30|-
TGTGCCTGGAGTCCAGGGGGCGGCTACGAGCAGTACTTC
CAWSPGGGYEQYF
>TRBJ1-2|-|TRBV18|-
TGTGCCAGCTCACCACATCCGGGTTTTAACTATGGCTACACCTTC
CASSPHPGFNYGYTF
>TRBJ2-5|TRBD2|TRBV6-1|-
TGTGCCAGCAGTGAATCTAGCGGGGGGCCAGAGACCCAGTACTTC
CASSESSGGPETQYF
>TRBJ2-3|-|TRBV9|-
TGTGCCAGCAGCGTAGAGGGGGGGTTCTCGGATACGCAGTATTTT
CASSVEGGFSDTQYF
>TRBJ2-3|-|TRBV4-1|-
TGCGCCAGCAGCCAGTTGGTTTTTGGCAGGCAGTATTTT
CASSQLVFGRQYF
>TRBJ1-2|-|TRBV2|-
TGTGCCAGCAGTGTCGGTGCGGTGGGCTATGGCTACACCTTC
CASSVGAVGYGYTF
>TRBJ1-1|TRBD1|TRBV27|-
TGTGCCAGCAGTCTAGATACAGGGGGGAGGACTGAAGCTTTCTTT
CASSLDTGGRTEAFF
>TRBJ2-2|TRBD2|TRBV10-3|-
TGTGCCACCACTAGCGGGGGGGTAAAGGAAATGACCGGGGAGCTGTTTTTT
CATTSGGVKEMTGELFF
>TRBJ1-5|TRBD1|TRBV2|-
TGTGCCAGCAGTCTGACAGGGAATCAGCCCCAGCATTTT
CASSLTGNQPQHF
>TRBJ2-2|-|TRBV7-9|-
TGTGCCAGCAGCTTTGGTGGCTCCGGGGAGCTGTTTTTT
CASSFGGSGELFF
>TRBJ1-2|TRBD1|TRBV9|-
TGTGCCAGCAGCTCCGGGGACAGCTTCTGGGGGACCTTC
CASSSGDSFWGTF
>TRBJ2-3|TRBD2|TRBV9|-
TGTGCCAGCAGCCCCCCCGGGGGAGGGGCCCGCACAGATACGCAGTATTTT
CASSPPGGGARTDTQYF
>TRBJ1-2|-|TRBV10-3|-
TGTGCCACCCTACGACAGGATTTAGTCTATGGCTACACCTTC
CATLRQDLVYGYTF
>TRBJ2-5|TRBD2|TRBV5-4|-
TGTGCCAGCAGCTTGGATAGCGGGGGGAATCAAGAGACCCAGTACTTC
CASSLDSGGNQETQYF
>TRBJ1-4|-|TRBV4-3|-
TGCGCCAGCAGCCCGCGGACAACAACTAATGAAAAACTGTTTTTT
CASSPRTTTNEKLFF
>TRBJ2-7|-|TRBV7-9|-
TGTGCCAGCAGCTTCCAAGACAGATACTACGAGCAGTACTTC
CASSFQDRYYEQYF
>TRBJ2-1|-|TRBV27|-
TGTGCCAGCAGTTTATCGGCCAGTGAGCAGTTCTTC
CASSLSASEQFF
>TRBJ1-1|-|TRBV28|-
TGTGCCAGCAGTTTATACTCCGTGAACACTGAAGCTTTCTTT
CASSLYSVNTEAFF
>TRBJ2-7|-|TRBV7-6|-
TGTGCCAGCAGCTTAGCGGGGGGTACGGGGGAGCAGTACTTC
CASSLAGGTGEQYF
>TRBJ2-7|-|TRBV29-1|-
TGCAGCGTTGGGGCGGGGGCCTCCTACGAGCAGTACTTC
CSVGAGASYEQYF
>TRBJ2-1|TRBD1|TRBV11-2|-
TGTGCCAGTGGGGTGGCACAGGGGGCCTATGAGCAGTTCTTC
CASGVAQGAYEQFF
>TRBJ2-2|-|TRBV4-1|medium-sized
TGCGCCAGCAGAGATAGCACGAACGGGGACACCGGGGAGCTGTTTTTT
CASRDSTNGDTGELFF
>TRBJ2-5|-|TRBV6-1|-
TGTGCCAGCAGTGAAGAACGACAGGTTTGGGAAGAGACCCAGTACTTC
CASSEERQVWEETQYF